Listed below are T cell receptor beta chains from one sample, sequenced in a study of T cell responses to AZD1222 COVID-19 vaccine. Sequencing was performed with immunoSEQ multiplex PCR; in TCRdb, only in-frame clones are kept and a portion is missing. Of over 70,000 clones listed, about three quarters were seen once; the top ten hold about 25%. Sequencing was performed on peripheral blood, taken 28 days after the second dose of the MenACWY control vaccine. The receptors derive from an adult who received the MenACWY meningococcal vaccine as a control. CDR3s include the opening cysteine and the closing phenylalanine or tryptophan. Each record gives: J gene, V gene, D gene, CDR3 protein. A D gene is named only where the DNA matches it firmly.

TRBJ2-3,TRBV9,TRBD2,CASSVLAGGYTDTQYF
TRBJ2-3,TRBV29-1,.,CSFLTDTDTQYF
TRBJ2-1,TRBV7-2,.,CASSPSGSWADEQFF
TRBJ2-5,TRBV9,.,CASSVEARKGQETQYF
TRBJ2-3,TRBV5-1,.,CASSLMQGRDTQYF
TRBJ1-2,TRBV28,.,CASSRAGVGYTF
TRBJ2-1,TRBV6-2/TRBV6-3,.,CASSSGPWYNEQFF
TRBJ1-2,TRBV5-1,TRBD1,CASSFGTADPYTF
TRBJ2-1,TRBV5-1,TRBD1,CASSRAGQGSYNEQFF
TRBJ1-1,TRBV9,.,CASSADMLPQGAFF
TRBJ2-4,TRBV4-1,.,CASSQGPSATIQYF
TRBJ1-6,TRBV5-8,.,CASSQSPLHF
TRBJ2-1,TRBV5-4,.,CASSLPGPGEDEQFF
TRBJ2-7,TRBV28,.,CASTLKGISYEQYF
TRBJ1-5,TRBV19,TRBD1,CASSSLKGGFGQPQHF
TRBJ2-7,TRBV28,.,CASSFSYGLNYEQYF
TRBJ2-2,TRBV28,.,CASSLEGTTGELFF
TRBJ1-6,TRBV27,.,CASSLGGGPLHF
TRBJ2-3,TRBV7-8,.,CASSPVAGGRTDTQYF
TRBJ2-2,TRBV5-6,.,CASSLLGPNTGELFF
TRBJ1-2,TRBV2,TRBD1,CASRYDREEGYTF
TRBJ2-1,TRBV29-1,TRBD2,CSVEGTSAVGQFF
TRBJ1-1,TRBV7-2,.,CASQRRGAEAFF
TRBJ2-1,TRBV9,.,CASTKGGFGEQFF
TRBJ1-1,TRBV4-1,.,CASSQVSGGGTEAFF
TRBJ2-5,TRBV28,TRBD2,CASSSPRTSYQETQYF
TRBJ2-7,TRBV2,.,CASSELGGLGHEQYF
TRBJ2-2,TRBV2,.,CASSGSLAGTGELFF